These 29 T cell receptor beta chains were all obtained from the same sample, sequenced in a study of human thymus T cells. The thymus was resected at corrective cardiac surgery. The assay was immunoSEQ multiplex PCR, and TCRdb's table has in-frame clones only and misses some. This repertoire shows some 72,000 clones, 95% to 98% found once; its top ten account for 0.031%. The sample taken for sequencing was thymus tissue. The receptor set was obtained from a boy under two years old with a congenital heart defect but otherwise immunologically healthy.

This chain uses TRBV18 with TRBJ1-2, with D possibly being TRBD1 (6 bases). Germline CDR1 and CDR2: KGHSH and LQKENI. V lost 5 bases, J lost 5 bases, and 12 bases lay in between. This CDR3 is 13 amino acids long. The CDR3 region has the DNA TGTGCCAGCTCAAGGGGGACCCTATATGGCTACACCTTC. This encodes CASSRGTLYGYTF.

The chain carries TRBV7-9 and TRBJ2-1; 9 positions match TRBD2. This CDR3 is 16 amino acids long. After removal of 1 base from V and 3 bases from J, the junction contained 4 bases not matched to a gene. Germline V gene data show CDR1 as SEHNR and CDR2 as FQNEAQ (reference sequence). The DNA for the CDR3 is TGTGCCAGCAGCTTAGTGCGGGAGGGCGGCTACAATGAGCAGTTCTTC. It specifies CASSLVREGGYNEQFF.

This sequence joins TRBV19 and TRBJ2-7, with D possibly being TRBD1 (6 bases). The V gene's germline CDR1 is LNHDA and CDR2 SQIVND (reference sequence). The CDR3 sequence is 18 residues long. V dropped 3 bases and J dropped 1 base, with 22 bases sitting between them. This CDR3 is CASSIGPYRQEVSYEQYF. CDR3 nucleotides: TGTGCCAGTAGTATCGGGCCATACCGACAGGAGGTGTCCTACGAGCAGTACTTC. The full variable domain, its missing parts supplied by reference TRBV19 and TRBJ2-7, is DGGITQSPKYLFRKEGQNVTLSCEQNLNHDAMYWYRQDPGQGLRLIYYSQIVNDFQKGDIAEGYSVSREKKESFPLTVTSAQKNPTAFYLCASSIGPYRQEVSYEQYFGPGTRLTVT.

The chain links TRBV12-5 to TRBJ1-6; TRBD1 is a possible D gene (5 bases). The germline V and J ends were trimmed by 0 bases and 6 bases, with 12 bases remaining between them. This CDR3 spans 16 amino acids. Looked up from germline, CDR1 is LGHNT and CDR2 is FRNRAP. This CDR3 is CASGLVSERGNSPLHF. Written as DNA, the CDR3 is TGTGCTAGTGGTTTGGTTTCAGAGAGGGGTAATTCACCCCTCCACTTT. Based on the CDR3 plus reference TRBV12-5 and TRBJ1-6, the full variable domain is DARVTQTPRHKVTEMGQEVTMRCQPILGHNTVFWYRQTMMQGLELLAYFRNRAPLDDSGMPKDRFSAEMPDATLATLKIQPSEPRDSAVYFCASGLVSERGNSPLHFGNGTRLTVT.

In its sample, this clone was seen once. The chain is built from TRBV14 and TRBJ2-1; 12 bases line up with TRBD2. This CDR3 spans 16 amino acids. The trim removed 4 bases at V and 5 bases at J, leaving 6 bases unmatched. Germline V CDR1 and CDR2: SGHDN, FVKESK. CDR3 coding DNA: TGTGCCAGCAGCCTCCTCCGGACTAGCGGGGACAATGAGCAGTTCTTC. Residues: CASSLLRTSGDNEQFF.

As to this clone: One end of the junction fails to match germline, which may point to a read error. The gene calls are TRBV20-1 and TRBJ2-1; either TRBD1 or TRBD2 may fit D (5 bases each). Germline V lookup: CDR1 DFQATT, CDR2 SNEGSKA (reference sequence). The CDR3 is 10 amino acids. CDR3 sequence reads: CSAPGPLVIF. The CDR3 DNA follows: TGCAGTGCTCCGGGACCATTAGTGATCTTC.

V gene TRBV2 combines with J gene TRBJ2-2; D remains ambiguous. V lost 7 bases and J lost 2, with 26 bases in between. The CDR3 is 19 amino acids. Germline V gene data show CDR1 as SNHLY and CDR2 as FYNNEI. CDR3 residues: CASTLPRNSSGFNTGELFF. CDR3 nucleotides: TGTGCCAGCACTCTCCCAAGGAACTCCTCTGGCTTTAACACCGGGGAGCTGTTTTTT.

In nucleotides, the CDR3 is TGTGCCAGCAGCCACCAAGGACAGGTTTTCGGGCAGTATTTT. Its protein product is CASSHQGQVFGQYF. This sequence joins TRBV5-6 and TRBJ2-3; 7 nucleotides agree with TRBD1. Germline CDR1 and CDR2: SGHDT and YYEEEE. The J segment lost 11 bases and the V segment lost 4 bases, leaving 13 bases of the junction unmatched. This CDR3 region has 14 residues.

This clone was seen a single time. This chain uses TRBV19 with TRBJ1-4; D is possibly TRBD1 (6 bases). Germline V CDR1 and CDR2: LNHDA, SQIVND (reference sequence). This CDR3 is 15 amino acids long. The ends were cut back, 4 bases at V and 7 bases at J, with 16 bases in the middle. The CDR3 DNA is TGTGCCAGTAGTAAGTCCCTCGGACAGTGTGAAAAACTGTTTTTT. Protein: CASSKSLGQCEKLFF. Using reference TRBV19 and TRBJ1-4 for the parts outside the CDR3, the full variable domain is DGGITQSPKYLFRKEGQNVTLSCEQNLNHDAMYWYRQDPGQGLRLIYYSQIVNDFQKGDIAEGYSVSREKKESFPLTVTSAQKNPTAFYLCASSKSLGQCEKLFFGSGTQLSVL.

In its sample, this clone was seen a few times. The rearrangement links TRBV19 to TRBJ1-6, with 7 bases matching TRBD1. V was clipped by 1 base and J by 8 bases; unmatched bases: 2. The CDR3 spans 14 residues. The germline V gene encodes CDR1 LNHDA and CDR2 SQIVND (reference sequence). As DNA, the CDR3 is TGTGCCAGTAGTATAGTCAGGGGGGATTCACCCCTCCACTTT. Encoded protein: CASSIVRGDSPLHF.

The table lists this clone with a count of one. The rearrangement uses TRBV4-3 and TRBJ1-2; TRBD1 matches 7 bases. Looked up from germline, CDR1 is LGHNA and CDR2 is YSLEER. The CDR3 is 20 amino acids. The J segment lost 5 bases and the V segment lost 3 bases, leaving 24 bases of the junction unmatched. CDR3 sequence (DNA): TGCGCCAGCAGCCACGGGACCCAGAGACAGGGCTCCCGGGGCTATTATGGCTACACCTTC. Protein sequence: CASSHGTQRQGSRGYYGYTF.

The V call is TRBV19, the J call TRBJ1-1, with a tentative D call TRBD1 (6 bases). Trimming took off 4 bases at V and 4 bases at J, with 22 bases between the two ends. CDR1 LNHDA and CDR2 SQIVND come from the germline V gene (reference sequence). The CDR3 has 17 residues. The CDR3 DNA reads TGTGCCAGTAGTAAAGGGGGACTTTGTCCTGAGGCCACTGAAGCTTTCTTT. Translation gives CASSKGGLCPEATEAFF.

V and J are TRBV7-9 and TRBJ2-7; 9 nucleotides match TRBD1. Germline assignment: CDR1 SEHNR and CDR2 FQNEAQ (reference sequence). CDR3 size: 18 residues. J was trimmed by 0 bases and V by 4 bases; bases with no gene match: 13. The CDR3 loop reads CASSSGTGPFLSSYEQYF. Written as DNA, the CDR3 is TGTGCCAGCAGCTCCGGGACAGGGCCTTTTTTAAGCTCCTACGAGCAGTACTTC.

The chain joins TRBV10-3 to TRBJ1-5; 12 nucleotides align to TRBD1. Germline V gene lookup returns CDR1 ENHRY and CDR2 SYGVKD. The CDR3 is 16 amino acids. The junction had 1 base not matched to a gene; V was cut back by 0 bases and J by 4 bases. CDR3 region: CAISESGQGANQPQHF. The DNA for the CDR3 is TGTGCCATCAGTGAGTCGGGACAGGGGGCGAATCAGCCCCAGCATTTT.

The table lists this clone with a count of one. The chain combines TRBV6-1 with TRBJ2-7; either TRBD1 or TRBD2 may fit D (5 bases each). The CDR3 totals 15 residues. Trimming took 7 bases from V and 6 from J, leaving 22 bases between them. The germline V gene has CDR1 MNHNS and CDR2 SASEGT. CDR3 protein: CASNQRTTGAPEQYF. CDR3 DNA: TGTGCCAGCAACCAGCGGACAACAGGAGCGCCCGAGCAGTACTTC.

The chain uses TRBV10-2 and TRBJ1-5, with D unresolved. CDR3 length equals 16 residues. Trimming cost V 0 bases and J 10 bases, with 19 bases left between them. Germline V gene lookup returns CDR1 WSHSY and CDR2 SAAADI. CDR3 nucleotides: TGCGCCAGCAGTGAGTCGGCAGCTTCATCATTGCATCCCCAGCATTTT. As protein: CASSESAASSLHPQHF.

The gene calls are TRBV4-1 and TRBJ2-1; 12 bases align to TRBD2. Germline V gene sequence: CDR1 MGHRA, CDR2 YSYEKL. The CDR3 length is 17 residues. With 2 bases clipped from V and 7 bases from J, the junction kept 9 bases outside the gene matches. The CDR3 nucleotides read TGCGCCAGCAGCCAACTCACTAGCGGGAGGTGGAGGAATGAGCAGTTCTTC. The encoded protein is CASSQLTSGRWRNEQFF.

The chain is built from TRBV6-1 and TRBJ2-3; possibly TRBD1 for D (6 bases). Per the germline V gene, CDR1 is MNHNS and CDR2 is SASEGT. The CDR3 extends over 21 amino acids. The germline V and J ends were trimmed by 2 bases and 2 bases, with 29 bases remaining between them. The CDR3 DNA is TGTGCCAGCAGTGAATTTGGTTTGTTTAGGACAGCCCAGGGGACCACAGATACGCAGTATTTT. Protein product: CASSEFGLFRTAQGTTDTQYF.

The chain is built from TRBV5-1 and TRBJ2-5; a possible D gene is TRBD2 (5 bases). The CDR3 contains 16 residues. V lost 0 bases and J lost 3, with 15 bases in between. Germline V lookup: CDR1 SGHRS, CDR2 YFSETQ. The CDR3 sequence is CASSLDGNSREETQYF. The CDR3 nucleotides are TGCGCCAGCAGCTTGGACGGGAACTCTCGCGAAGAGACCCAGTACTTC.

The CDR3 region is CASSVEGLTDPGVRSGANVLTF. CDR3 DNA: TGTGCCAGCAGCGTAGAGGGCCTGACGGACCCAGGGGTAAGGTCTGGGGCCAACGTCCTGACTTTC. The rearrangement joins TRBV9 to TRBJ2-6, with TRBD1 as a possible D gene (6 bases). V dropped 0 bases and J dropped 1 base, with 26 bases sitting between them. Germline CDR1 reads SGDLS; CDR2 reads YYNGEE. The CDR3 spans 22 residues.

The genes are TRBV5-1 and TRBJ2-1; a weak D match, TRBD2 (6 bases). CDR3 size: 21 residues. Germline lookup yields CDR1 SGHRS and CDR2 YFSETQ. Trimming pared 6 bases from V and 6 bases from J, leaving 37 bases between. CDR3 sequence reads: CASKSGLIHGRSGSRGNEQFF. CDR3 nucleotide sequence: TGCGCCAGCAAATCGGGACTCATCCACGGGCGAAGCGGAAGTCGGGGCAATGAGCAGTTCTTC.

The CDR3 here is CASGPGQGIEDEQYF. The DNA for the CDR3 is TGTGCTAGTGGTCCGGGACAGGGGATAGAAGACGAGCAGTACTTC. V gene TRBV12-5 combines with J gene TRBJ2-7; 10 nucleotides match TRBD1. Germline V gives CDR1 LGHNT, CDR2 FRNRAP. V was clipped by 5 bases and J by 5 bases; unmatched bases: 9. CDR3 length: 15 amino acids.

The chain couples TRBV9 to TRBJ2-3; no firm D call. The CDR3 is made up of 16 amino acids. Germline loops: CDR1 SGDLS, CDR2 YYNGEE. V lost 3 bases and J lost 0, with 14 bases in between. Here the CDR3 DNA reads TGTGCCAGCAGCGATGCGGACGGGCAGAGCACAGATACGCAGTATTTT. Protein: CASSDADGQSTDTQYF.

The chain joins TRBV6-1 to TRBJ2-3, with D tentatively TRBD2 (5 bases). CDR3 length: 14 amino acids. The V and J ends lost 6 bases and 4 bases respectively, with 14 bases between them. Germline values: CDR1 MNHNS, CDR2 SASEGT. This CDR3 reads CASSLTRVADTQYF. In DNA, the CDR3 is TGTGCCAGCAGCCTAACTAGGGTCGCAGATACGCAGTATTTT.

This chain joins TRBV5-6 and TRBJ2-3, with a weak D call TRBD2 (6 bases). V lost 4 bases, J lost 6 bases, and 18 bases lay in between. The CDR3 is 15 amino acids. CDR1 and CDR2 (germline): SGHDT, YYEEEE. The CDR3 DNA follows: TGTGCCAGCAGCGCCCGGGGACTTTACCTCGATACGCAGTATTTT. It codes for CASSARGLYLDTQYF. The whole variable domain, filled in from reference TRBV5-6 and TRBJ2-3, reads DAGVTQSPTHLIKTRGQQVTLRCSPKSGHDTVSWYQQALGQGPQFIFQYYEEEERQRGNFPDRFSGHQFPNYSSELNVNALLLGDSALYLCASSARGLYLDTQYFGPGTRLTVL.

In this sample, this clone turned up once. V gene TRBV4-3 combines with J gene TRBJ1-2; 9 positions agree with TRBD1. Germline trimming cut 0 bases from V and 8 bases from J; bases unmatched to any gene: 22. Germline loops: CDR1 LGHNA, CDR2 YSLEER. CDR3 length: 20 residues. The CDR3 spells CASSQDVKAPEKGQGNGYTF. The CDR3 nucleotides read TGCGCCAGCAGCCAAGATGTCAAAGCCCCAGAGAAGGGACAGGGCAACGGCTACACCTTC.

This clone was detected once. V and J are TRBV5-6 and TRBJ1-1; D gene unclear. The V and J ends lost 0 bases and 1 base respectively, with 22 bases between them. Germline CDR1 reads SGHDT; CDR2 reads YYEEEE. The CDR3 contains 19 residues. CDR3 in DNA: TGTGCCAGCAGCTTGGAGCTGAGAGGGCGGCCCGTTCCGAACACTGAAGCTTTCTTT. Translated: CASSLELRGRPVPNTEAFF.

The CDR3 coding sequence is TGTGCCAGCAGCTTACCTACAGGGGGCATTTATGGCTACACCTTC. The encoded protein is CASSLPTGGIYGYTF. V usage is TRBV7-9 and J usage is TRBJ1-2; 9 positions match TRBD1. J lost 5 bases, V lost 2 bases, and 6 bases had no gene match. The germline V gene has CDR1 SEHNR and CDR2 FQNEAQ (reference sequence). This CDR3 has 15 amino acids.

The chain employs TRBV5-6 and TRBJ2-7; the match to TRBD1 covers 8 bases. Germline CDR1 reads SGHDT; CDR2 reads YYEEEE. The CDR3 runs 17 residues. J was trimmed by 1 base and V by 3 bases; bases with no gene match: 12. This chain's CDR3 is CASSWDRNAPGSYEQYF. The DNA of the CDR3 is TGTGCCAGCAGCTGGGACAGGAATGCCCCCGGATCCTACGAGCAGTACTTC.